A selection of T cell receptor beta chains follows, all from one sample in a study of blood T cell repertoires in COVID-19. The assay was immunoSEQ multiplex PCR, and TCRdb's table has in-frame clones only and misses some. The table shows 150,000 to 200,000 clones, with roughly nine tenths occurring only once. The sequenced sample was peripheral blood. All receptors come from a woman aged 60-75 years with COVID-19, enrolled during active disease. Both conserved end residues are part of each CDR3. D genes are given only for firm matches. Where a row states a size, it is once, few, many or the class of an expanded clone; other rows omit it.

j_call	d_call	clone_size	v_call	cdr3_nt	cdr3_aa
TRBJ2-7	NA	NA	TRBV7-2	TGTGCCAGCAGCTTAGCGCTTGGGGGCTTTAAATCCTACGAGCAGTACTTC	CASSLALGGFKSYEQYF
TRBJ2-1	NA	NA	TRBV6-2/TRBV6-3	TGTGCCAGCAGTCCGGGGAGTTGGGGAGTCAATGAGCAGTTCTTC	CASSPGSWGVNEQFF
TRBJ2-7	TRBD1	NA	TRBV7-2	TGTGCCAGCAGCTCGCGGACAGGCGGGGAGCAGTACTTC	CASSSRTGGEQYF
TRBJ1-5	NA	NA	TRBV7-2	TGTGCCAGCAGCTTAGCGTTGGACAGACTTTATCAGCCCCAGCATTTT	CASSLALDRLYQPQHF
TRBJ2-5	NA	NA	TRBV2	TGTGCCAGCAGCTCGGGAGAGACCCAGTACTTC	CASSSGETQYF
TRBJ1-4	TRBD1	NA	TRBV30	TGTGCCTGGAGTGCGATGGGACAGGGGCCGCCTAATGAAAAACTGTTTTTT	CAWSAMGQGPPNEKLFF
TRBJ2-3	NA	NA	TRBV4-3	TGCGCCAGCAGCCAAGATCGGGGTACGCAGTATTTT	CASSQDRGTQYF
TRBJ1-4	TRBD1	NA	TRBV2	TGTGCCAGTCACAGGGGCTACGAAGAAAAACTGTTTTTT	CASHRGYEEKLFF
TRBJ2-7	NA	NA	TRBV28	TGTGCCAGCATAACGACAGTAGCTAGCTACGAGCAGTACTTC	CASITTVASYEQYF
TRBJ2-2	NA	NA	TRBV20-1	TGCAGTGCCGAGCGGGCCCGGGAGCTGTTTTTT	CSAERARELFF
TRBJ2-7	NA	once	TRBV12-3/TRBV12-4	TGTGCCAGCAGTTCGGCAGGGTTCTACGAGCAGTACTTC	CASSSAGFYEQYF
TRBJ1-2	NA	NA	TRBV5-1	TGCGCCAGCAGCTTGGGAGACTATGGCTACACCTTC	CASSLGDYGYTF
TRBJ2-1	NA	NA	TRBV3-1/TRBV3-2	TGTGCCAGCAGCCGACAACTCATCGGTGAGCAGTTCTTC	CASSRQLIGEQFF
TRBJ2-1	NA	NA	TRBV4-2	TGTGCCAGCAGCCAAGGGCCTGTCGATGAGCAGTTCTTC	CASSQGPVDEQFF
TRBJ2-1	TRBD2	NA	TRBV11-3	TGTGCCAGCAGCCCCAGGACTAGCGTCTACAATGAGCAGTTCTTC	CASSPRTSVYNEQFF
TRBJ1-6	TRBD1	NA	TRBV18	TGTGCCAGCTCACCAGGGACAGGGGTCGGGTCACCCCTCCACTTT	CASSPGTGVGSPLHF
TRBJ2-7	TRBD1	NA	TRBV4-3	TGCGCCAGCAGCCCCAGGACAGGGAGCTCCTACGAGCAGTACTTC	CASSPRTGSSYEQYF
TRBJ2-3	NA	once	TRBV7-2	TGTGCCAGCAGCTCTCGCCCGGTTTATACGCAGTATTTT	CASSSRPVYTQYF